This is a list of T cell receptor beta chains from one sample in a study of T cell responses to AZD1222 COVID-19 vaccine. The table came from immunoSEQ multiplex PCR; TCRdb's copy has only in-frame clones and leaves some out. The data show 200,000 or so clones, around 86% seen once. Here the sequenced sample was peripheral blood, taken on day 0 of MenACWY control vaccination. These receptors all stem from an adult in good health. CDR3s include the opening cysteine and the closing phenylalanine or tryptophan. The order of the fields is V gene, D gene, J gene, clone size, CDR3 DNA, CDR3 protein. The D gene is left open where the match is weak. Not every row has a clone size; where given, it reads once, few, many or a size class.

V gene: TRBV10-3
D gene: .
J gene: TRBJ2-5
clone size: .
CDR3 DNA: TGTGCCATCAGTGAGTCTAAGGGGCGAGAGACCCAGTACTTC
CDR3 protein: CAISESKGRETQYF

V gene: TRBV7-6
D gene: TRBD2
J gene: TRBJ2-1
clone size: .
CDR3 DNA: TGTGCCAGCAGCGCTAGCGGGAGCTCCTACAATGAGCAGTTCTTC
CDR3 protein: CASSASGSSYNEQFF

V gene: TRBV28
D gene: .
J gene: TRBJ1-2
clone size: .
CDR3 DNA: TGTGCCAGCAGTTCCCTTTTTCGGGGTACTGGCTACACCTTC
CDR3 protein: CASSSLFRGTGYTF

V gene: TRBV6-5
D gene: .
J gene: TRBJ2-7
clone size: once
CDR3 DNA: TGTGCCAGCTCATCCGGGAGCGTCGGCGAGCAGTACTTC
CDR3 protein: CASSSGSVGEQYF

V gene: TRBV28
D gene: TRBD1
J gene: TRBJ2-2
clone size: .
CDR3 DNA: TGTGCCAGCAGGGAGTTCCGGGACAGCTACACCGGGGAGCTGTTTTTT
CDR3 protein: CASREFRDSYTGELFF

V gene: TRBV24-1
D gene: TRBD1
J gene: TRBJ1-1
clone size: .
CDR3 DNA: TGTGCCACCCCGAACGAAACAGGGGGGACTGAAGCTTTCTTT
CDR3 protein: CATPNETGGTEAFF

V gene: TRBV11-2
D gene: .
J gene: TRBJ2-7
clone size: .
CDR3 DNA: TGTGCCAGCAGCCCGATCTCCTACGAGCAGTACTTC
CDR3 protein: CASSPISYEQYF

V gene: TRBV4-3
D gene: .
J gene: TRBJ2-1
clone size: .
CDR3 DNA: TGCGCCAGCAGCCAAGTTCGGGGGTGGGATGAGCAGTTCTTC
CDR3 protein: CASSQVRGWDEQFF

V gene: TRBV4-2
D gene: .
J gene: TRBJ1-5
clone size: .
CDR3 DNA: TGTGCCAGCAGCCAAGCAGAGGATCAGCCCCAGCATTTT
CDR3 protein: CASSQAEDQPQHF

V gene: TRBV4-1
D gene: .
J gene: TRBJ1-6
clone size: .
CDR3 DNA: TGCGCCAGCAGCCCAAGAGTCAGTGGGGTAAATTCACCCCTCCACTTT
CDR3 protein: CASSPRVSGVNSPLHF

V gene: TRBV19
D gene: .
J gene: TRBJ2-7
clone size: .
CDR3 DNA: TGTGCCAGTAGTATCGGGGGCAAACCGTACGAGCAGTACTTC
CDR3 protein: CASSIGGKPYEQYF

V gene: TRBV25-1
D gene: TRBD2
J gene: TRBJ2-7
clone size: .
CDR3 DNA: TGTGCCAGCTCACTAGCGGGAAGGACCGAGCAGTACTTC
CDR3 protein: CASSLAGRTEQYF

V gene: TRBV5-1
D gene: .
J gene: TRBJ2-7
clone size: .
CDR3 DNA: TGCGCCAGCAATATCATTCCGGGACAAAACTACGAGCAGTACTTC
CDR3 protein: CASNIIPGQNYEQYF

V gene: TRBV28
D gene: .
J gene: TRBJ2-2
clone size: .
CDR3 DNA: TGTGCCAGCATCACAGCTCCCTCGAGGACCGGGGAGCTGTTTTTT
CDR3 protein: CASITAPSRTGELFF

V gene: TRBV6-2/TRBV6-3
D gene: .
J gene: TRBJ2-1
clone size: .
CDR3 DNA: TGTGCCAGCAGTCGCAATTCCCTAGCACTCAATATCGAGCAGTTCTTC
CDR3 protein: CASSRNSLALNIEQFF

V gene: TRBV19
D gene: .
J gene: TRBJ2-3
clone size: once
CDR3 DNA: TGTGCCAGCCGACCAGAAAACACAGATACGCAGTATTTT
CDR3 protein: CASRPENTDTQYF

V gene: TRBV19
D gene: TRBD1
J gene: TRBJ2-7
clone size: .
CDR3 DNA: TGTGCCAGTAGTTCGGGACAGGACCCTTACGAGCAGTACTTC
CDR3 protein: CASSSGQDPYEQYF

V gene: TRBV7-6
D gene: .
J gene: TRBJ2-3
clone size: .
CDR3 DNA: TGTGCCAGCAGCCGATTAGGGGCCAGCACAGATACGCAGTATTTT
CDR3 protein: CASSRLGASTDTQYF